The 28 T cell receptor beta chains given below trace back to one sample, sequenced in a study of vaccination and CD4 T cells after COVID-19. These receptors' antigens are unknown. This sample's treatment: 10-day PBMC culture with coronavirus spike peptide pools or control peptides (ViraFEST assay). The Oncomine TCR Beta short-read assay was applied to DNA of cultured CD4+ T cells. TCRdb used MiXCR to reprocess the PCR reads, holding one entry per CDR3 protein. The sample has roughly 19,000 distinct CDR3 sequences, around half seen once. The sequencing here drew on CD4+ T cells from blood, cultured in vitro, taken before SARS-CoV-2 vaccination. Receptors originate from a human donor who had recovered from COVID-19.

Only a few counts were recorded for this clonotype. The chain joins TRBV20-1 to TRBJ2-7; 8 bases line up with TRBD2. This CDR3 is 14 amino acids long. The V segment lost 0 bases and the J segment 7 bases; nucleotides outside the gene matches: 8. The germline V gene encodes CDR1 DFQATT and CDR2 SNEGSKA (reference sequence). The DNA for the CDR3 is TGCAGTGCTAGAGATACAGCGGGAGTGTATGAGCAGTACTTC. Its protein is CSARDTAGVYEQYF.

The chain recombines TRBV20-1 with TRBJ1-5; no definite D call. This CDR3 region has 16 residues. CDR1 is DFQATT and CDR2 is SNEGSKA in the germline V gene (reference sequence). Trimming removed 0 bases at V and 0 bases at J, with 12 bases between. The CDR3 DNA is TGCAGTGCTAGAGATCCAATAGGGTATAGCAATCAGCCCCAGCATTTT. It codes for CSARDPIGYSNQPQHF.

By proportion, this clonotype is medium-sized (0.01 to 0.1%). V usage is TRBV15 and J usage is TRBJ1-2; a weak D match, TRBD1 (5 bases). V was pared by 0 bases and J by 6 bases, with 11 bases between. The length of the CDR3 is 14 residues. CDR1 LNHNV and CDR2 YYDKDF come from the germline V gene (reference sequence). Here the CDR3 reads CATSRDLGGDGYTF. The CDR3, as DNA: TGTGCCACCAGCAGAGATTTAGGAGGGGATGGCTACACCTTC.

The CDR3 here is CASRVASGQETQYF. The CDR3 DNA follows: TGTGCCAGCAGGGTAGCGTCGGGACAAGAGACCCAGTACTTC. The chain employs TRBV2 and TRBJ2-5; D possibly corresponds to TRBD2 (5 bases). The CDR3 is 14 residues long. The V end lost 6 bases, the J end lost 2 bases, and 13 bases lay between the germline ends. CDR1 and CDR2 (germline): SNHLY, FYNNEI.

The J gene is TRBJ2-3, the V gene TRBV20-1; D is undetermined. The germline V and J ends were trimmed by 5 bases and 4 bases, with 16 bases remaining between them. The germline gives CDR1 DFQATT, CDR2 SNEGSKA (reference sequence). The CDR3 has 14 residues. This chain's CDR3 is CSAPKDGSPDTQYF. The CDR3 DNA reads as TGCAGTGCTCCCAAGGACGGCTCCCCAGATACGCAGTATTTT.

The rearrangement uses TRBV28 and TRBJ2-2, with D tentatively TRBD2 (6 bases). The germline CDR1 and CDR2 sequences are MDHEN and SYDVKM. The CDR3 runs to 16 residues. Trimming pared 4 bases from V and 9 bases from J, leaving 21 bases between. CDR3 loop: CASSSPGSDYPRELFF. DNA for the CDR3: TGTGCCAGCAGTTCCCCGGGGTCGGACTACCCCCGGGAGCTGTTTTTT. Filled out from reference TRBV28 and TRBJ2-2, the complete variable domain reads DVKVTQSSRYLVKRTGEKVFLECVQDMDHENMFWYRQDPGLGLRLIYFSYDVKMKEKGDIPEGYSVSREKKERFSLILESASTNQTSMYLCASSSPGSDYPRELFFGEGSRLTVL.

The chain combines TRBV20-1 with TRBJ2-5; TRBD2 matches at 13 bases. The CDR3 extends over 15 amino acids. The junction had 8 bases not matched to a gene; V was cut back by 3 bases and J by 7 bases. CDR1 is DFQATT, CDR2 SNEGSKA, per germline (reference sequence). The CDR3 nucleotides read TGCAGTGCTAGTCTTCGGACTAGCGGGAGCGGGACCCAGTACTTC. This encodes CSASLRTSGSGTQYF.

The gene calls are TRBV20-1 and TRBJ1-4; TRBD1 matches 8 bases. V shed 6 bases, J shed 8 bases, and the junction held 5 bases outside the gene matches. This CDR3 comprises 12 residues. Looked up from germline, CDR1 is DFQATT and CDR2 is SNEGSKA (reference sequence). Here the CDR3 reads CSANGQGEKLFF. The CDR3 bases are TGCAGTGCCAACGGACAGGGCGAAAAACTGTTTTTT.

This clonotype was detected only a few times. The chain joins TRBV7-9 to TRBJ1-5, with TRBD1 matching over 9 bases. The ends lost 5 bases at V and 5 bases at J; junction bases unmatched: 7. CDR3 length equals 15 residues. Germline loops: CDR1 SEHNR, CDR2 FQNEAQ (reference sequence). The CDR3 loop is CASSPVGTGHQPQHF. CDR3 DNA: TGTGCCAGCAGCCCCGTCGGGACAGGGCATCAGCCCCAGCATTTT.

In its sample, this clonotype was seen a few times. The CDR3 loop is CSARVQGEGYTF. CDR3 nucleotides: TGCAGTGCTAGGGTTCAGGGGGAAGGCTACACCTTC. This sequence joins TRBV20-1 and TRBJ1-2; 7 bases agree with TRBD1. The V segment lost 3 bases and the J segment 8 bases; nucleotides outside the gene matches: 6. Germline V gene lookup returns CDR1 DFQATT and CDR2 SNEGSKA (reference sequence). This CDR3 is 12 amino acids long.

This clonotype counts as large. The chain couples TRBV6-1 to TRBJ2-3; 11 bases align to TRBD2. With 8 bases clipped from V and 3 bases from J, the junction kept 10 bases outside the gene matches. The V gene's germline CDR1 is MNHNS and CDR2 SASEGT. The length of the CDR3 is 16 residues. The CDR3 loop is CASQDLAGGGTDTQYF. The CDR3 DNA is TGTGCCAGCCAAGACCTAGCGGGAGGAGGAACAGATACGCAGTATTTT.

The J gene is TRBJ1-5, the V gene TRBV7-9; D gene unclear. The CDR3 totals 14 residues. The germline V gene encodes CDR1 SEHNR and CDR2 FQNEAQ (reference sequence). V lost 11 bases and J 4 bases, leaving 18 bases between the germline ends. The CDR3 DNA sequence: TGTGCCCGTAAATACGTAGGGAGGAATCAGCCCCAGCATTTT. It translates to CARKYVGRNQPQHF.

This chain uses TRBV7-2 with TRBJ2-5; the D gene is possibly TRBD1 (6 bases). With 4 bases removed from V and 2 bases from J, the gap between germline ends came to 14 bases. This CDR3 spans 15 amino acids. Germline-derived CDR1 and CDR2 are SGHTA and FQGNSA. The CDR3 sequence: CASSSQRTAQETQYF. For the CDR3, the DNA is TGTGCCAGCAGCTCACAACGGACAGCACAAGAGACCCAGTACTTC. Looking up the rest from reference TRBV7-2 and TRBJ2-5 gives the full variable domain: GAGVSQSPSNKVTEKGKDVELRCDPISGHTALYWYRQSLGQGLEFLIYFQGNSAPDKSGLPSDRFSAERTGGSVSTLTIQRTQQEDSAVYLCASSSQRTAQETQYFGPGTRLLVL.

The CDR3, as DNA: TGCAGTGCTTCTCGTGGACTAGCGGGAGGGAGGGAGCAGTACTTC. Amino acids: CSASRGLAGGREQYF. The chain links TRBV20-1 to TRBJ2-7; 15 bases agree with TRBD2. Germline V gives CDR1 DFQATT, CDR2 SNEGSKA (reference sequence). The CDR3 sequence is 15 residues long. Trimming at V came to 5 bases and at J to 7 bases, leaving 9 bases not matched to a gene.

This clonotype was observed a handful of times. The rearrangement links TRBV20-1 to TRBJ1-5; 9 bases map to TRBD1. CDR1 and CDR2 (germline): DFQATT, SNEGSKA (reference sequence). J gave up 7 bases and V 0 bases, and 7 bases lay outside the gene matches. The CDR3 covers 15 residues. The CDR3 region is CSARERQGGTQPQHF. In DNA form, the CDR3 reads TGCAGTGCTAGAGAGAGACAGGGGGGAACGCAGCCCCAGCATTTT.

This chain connects TRBV19 to TRBJ2-1, with 12 bases identical to TRBD2. Germline CDR1 and CDR2: LNHDA and SQIVND (reference sequence). CDR3 length: 15 amino acids. V was pared by 7 bases and J by 8 bases, with 9 bases of the junction left unmatched. The CDR3 DNA follows: TGTGCCAGTACCCGCCTAGCGGGAGGGCGAGATGAGCAGTTCTTC. It translates to CASTRLAGGRDEQFF.

The chain combines TRBV7-2 with TRBJ1-2; maybe TRBD1 (6 bases). The CDR3 has 14 amino acids. Germline-derived CDR1 and CDR2 are SGHTA and FQGNSA. V lost 5 bases and J 3 bases, leaving 13 bases between the germline ends. The CDR3 nucleotides read TGTGCCAGCAGCGCGGGGAGGGGGGACTATGGCTACACCTTC. Protein product: CASSAGRGDYGYTF.

In its sample, this clonotype was seen a few times. The chain links TRBV20-1 to TRBJ2-5; 7 bases fit TRBD2. Unmatched junction bases numbered 2, after V lost 3 bases and J lost 1 base. The CDR3 is made up of 13 amino acids. Germline lookup yields CDR1 DFQATT and CDR2 SNEGSKA (reference sequence). CDR3 sequence: CSASSGGQETQYF. The CDR3, as DNA: TGCAGTGCTAGTTCGGGGGGCCAAGAGACCCAGTACTTC.

The chain recombines TRBV6-1 with TRBJ1-5, with TRBD1 matching over 8 bases. V trimming: 8 bases; J trimming: 9 bases; junction bases outside the gene matches: 12. Germline-derived CDR1 and CDR2 are MNHNS and SASEGT. The CDR3 extends over 14 amino acids. The CDR3 protein is CASHGLRGLPPQHF. The CDR3 nucleotides are TGTGCCAGCCACGGTCTCAGGGGGCTTCCGCCCCAGCATTTT.

The chain is built from TRBV19 and TRBJ1-5; no firm D call. Per the germline V gene, CDR1 is LNHDA and CDR2 is SQIVND (reference sequence). The V gene lost 7 bases and the J gene lost 5 bases, with 12 bases spanning the gap. The CDR3 contains 13 residues. The DNA for the CDR3 is TGTGCCAGTACACGGCAGGTGGATCAGCCCCAGCATTTT. Encoded protein: CASTRQVDQPQHF.

The chain links TRBV10-3 to TRBJ2-3, with D possibly matching TRBD2 (6 bases). The V gene lost 5 bases and the J gene lost 0 bases, with 12 bases spanning the gap. Germline-derived CDR1 and CDR2 are ENHRY and SYGVKD. This CDR3 contains 15 residues. The chain's CDR3 is CAISNGGSSTDTQYF. The DNA of the CDR3 is TGTGCCATCAGTAATGGAGGGTCAAGCACAGATACGCAGTATTTT.

Regarding this clonotype: The junction departs from the called germline gene at one end, perhaps through a read error. This sequence joins TRBV6-1 and TRBJ1-1; TRBD1 might be the D (5 bases). This CDR3 spans 14 amino acids. CDR1 and CDR2 (germline): MNHNS, SASEGT. As DNA, the CDR3 is TGTGCCAGCAGAGAAGGGGTGGGCAACACTGAAGCTTTCTTT. Amino acid sequence: CASREGVGNTEAFF.

This clonotype was detected a few times. This chain joins TRBV20-1 and TRBJ2-5; TRBD2 agrees at 8 bases. From germline, CDR1 is DFQATT and CDR2 SNEGSKA (reference sequence). V lost 1 base and J lost 5; bases outside the gene matches: 12. There are 16 residues in the CDR3. CDR3 sequence: CSARVGSLAGYETQYF. CDR3 coding DNA: TGCAGTGCTAGAGTTGGGAGCCTAGCGGGTTATGAGACCCAGTACTTC.

The CDR3 reads CASSQDSGYYGYTF. In nucleotides, the CDR3 is TGCGCCAGCAGCCAAGATTCCGGTTACTATGGCTACACCTTC. This chain links TRBV4-3 with TRBJ1-2, with unresolved D. The V gene's germline CDR1 is LGHNA and CDR2 YSLEER. The CDR3 is 14 residues long. Deletions cut 0 bases from V and 3 bases from J, with 8 bases between.

The V call is TRBV5-6, the J call TRBJ2-3; D perhaps matches TRBD2 (5 bases). CDR3 length: 16 residues. The ends were cut back, 1 base at V and 2 bases at J, with 14 bases in the middle. Germline assignment: CDR1 SGHDT and CDR2 YYEEEE. The CDR3 sequence: CASSLYLAKNTDTQYF. The CDR3 bases are TGTGCCAGCAGCTTGTATCTAGCTAAAAACACAGATACGCAGTATTTT.

The rearrangement links TRBV7-2 to TRBJ2-4, with D unresolved. V was clipped by 3 bases and J by 6 bases, with 9 bases between them. Germline V lookup: CDR1 SGHTA, CDR2 FQGNSA. CDR3 length: 13 residues. The chain's CDR3 is CASSLAGRNIQYF. The DNA for the CDR3 is TGTGCCAGCAGCTTGGCAGGCCGAAACATTCAGTACTTC.

V gene TRBV20-1 combines with J gene TRBJ2-5; 14 nucleotides agree with TRBD2. V shed 1 base and J 3 bases; nucleotides not matched to a gene: 25. Germline V gene data show CDR1 as DFQATT and CDR2 as SNEGSKA (reference sequence). The CDR3 runs 23 residues. The CDR3 reads CSARGPPRVGTSGRVVVEETQYF. CDR3 DNA: TGCAGTGCTAGAGGGCCGCCCAGGGTCGGGACTAGCGGGAGAGTGGTAGTTGAAGAGACCCAGTACTTC.

The chain is built from TRBV23-1 and TRBJ2-7, with D unclear. TRBV23-1 is labeled an ORF, and its function is uncertain. V lost 0 bases and J lost 5, with 5 bases in between. This CDR3 has 12 amino acids. CDR3 sequence reads: CASSQSIHEQYF. CDR3 sequence (DNA): TGCGCCAGCAGTCAATCGATCCACGAGCAGTACTTC.